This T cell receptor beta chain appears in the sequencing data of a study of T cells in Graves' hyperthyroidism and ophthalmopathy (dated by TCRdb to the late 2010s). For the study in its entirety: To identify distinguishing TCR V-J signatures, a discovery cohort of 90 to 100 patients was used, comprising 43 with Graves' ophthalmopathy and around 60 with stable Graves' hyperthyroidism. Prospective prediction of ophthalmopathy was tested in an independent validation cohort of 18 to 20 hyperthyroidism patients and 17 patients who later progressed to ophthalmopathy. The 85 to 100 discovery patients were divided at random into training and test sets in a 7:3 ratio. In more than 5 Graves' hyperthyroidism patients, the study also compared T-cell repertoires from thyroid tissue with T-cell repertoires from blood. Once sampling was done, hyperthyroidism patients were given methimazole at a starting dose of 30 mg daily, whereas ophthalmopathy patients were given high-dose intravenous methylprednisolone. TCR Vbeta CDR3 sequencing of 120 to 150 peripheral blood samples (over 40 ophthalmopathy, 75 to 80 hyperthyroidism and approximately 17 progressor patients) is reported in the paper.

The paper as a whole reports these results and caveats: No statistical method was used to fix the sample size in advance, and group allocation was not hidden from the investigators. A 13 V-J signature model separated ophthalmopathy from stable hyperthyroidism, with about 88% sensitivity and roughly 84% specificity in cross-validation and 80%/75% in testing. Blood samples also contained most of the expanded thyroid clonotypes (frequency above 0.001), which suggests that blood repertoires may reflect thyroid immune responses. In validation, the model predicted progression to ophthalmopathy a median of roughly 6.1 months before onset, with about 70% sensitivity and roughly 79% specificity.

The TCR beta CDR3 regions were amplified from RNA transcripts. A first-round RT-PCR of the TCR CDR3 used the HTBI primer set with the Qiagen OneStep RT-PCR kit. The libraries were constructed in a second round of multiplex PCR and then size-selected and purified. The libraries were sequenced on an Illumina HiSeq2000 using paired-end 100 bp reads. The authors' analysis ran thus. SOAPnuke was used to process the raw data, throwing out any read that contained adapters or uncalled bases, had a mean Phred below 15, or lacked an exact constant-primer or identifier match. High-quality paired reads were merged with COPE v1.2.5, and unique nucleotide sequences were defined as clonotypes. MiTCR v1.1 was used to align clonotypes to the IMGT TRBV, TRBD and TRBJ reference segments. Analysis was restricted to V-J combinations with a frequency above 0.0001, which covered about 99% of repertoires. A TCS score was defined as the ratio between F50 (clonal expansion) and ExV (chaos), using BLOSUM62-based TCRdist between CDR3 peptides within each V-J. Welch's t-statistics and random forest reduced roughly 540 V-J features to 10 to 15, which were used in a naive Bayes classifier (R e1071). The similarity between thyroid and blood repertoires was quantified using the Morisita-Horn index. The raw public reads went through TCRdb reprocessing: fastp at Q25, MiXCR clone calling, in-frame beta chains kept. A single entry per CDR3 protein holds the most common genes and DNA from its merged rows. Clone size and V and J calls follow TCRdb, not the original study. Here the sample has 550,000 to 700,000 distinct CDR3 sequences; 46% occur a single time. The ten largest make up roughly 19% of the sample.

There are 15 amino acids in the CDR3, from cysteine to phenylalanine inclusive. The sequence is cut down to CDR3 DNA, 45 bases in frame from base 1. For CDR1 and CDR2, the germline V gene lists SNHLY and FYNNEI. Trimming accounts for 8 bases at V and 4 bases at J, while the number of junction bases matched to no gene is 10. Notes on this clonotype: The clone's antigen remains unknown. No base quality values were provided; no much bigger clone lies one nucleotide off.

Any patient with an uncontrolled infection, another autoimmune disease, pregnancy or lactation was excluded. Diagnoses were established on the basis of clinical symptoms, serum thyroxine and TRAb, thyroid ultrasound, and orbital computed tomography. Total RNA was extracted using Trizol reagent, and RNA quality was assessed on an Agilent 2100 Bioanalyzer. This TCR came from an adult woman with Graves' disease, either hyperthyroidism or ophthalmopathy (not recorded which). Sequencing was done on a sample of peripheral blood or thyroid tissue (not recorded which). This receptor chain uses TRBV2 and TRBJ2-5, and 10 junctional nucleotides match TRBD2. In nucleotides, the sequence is TGTGCCAGCGCCCTAGCGGGAGACCCTCGAGAGACCCAGTACTTC. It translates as CASALAGDPRETQYF.